The source of this T cell receptor beta chain is a study of Graves' ophthalmopathy and Graves' hyperthyroidism. Study results and caveats: Blood also harbored most expanded thyroid clonotypes above 0.001 frequency.

This clonotype was counted ten times or more. Antigen unknown. CDR3 size: 16 residues. V shed 4 bases and J shed 1 base, with 16 bases lying between them. Germline V gene sequence: CDR1 SNHLY, CDR2 FYNNEI. Transcripts of RNA were the source for amplifying TCR beta CDR3 regions. Scientists carried out first-round RT-PCR using HTBI primers and then a second-round multiplex PCR. TCRdb redid the calling of the multiplex PCR reads with MiXCR, one entry per CDR3 protein. Of 600,000 to 700,000 distinct CDR3 sequences in the sample, roughly two fifths were seen once. Ophthalmopathy cases showed moderate-to-severe activity, scoring CAS ≥3 and NOSPECS ≥4, with duration under 3 months. The PBMCs used were ones drawn from less than 12 ml of fresh peripheral blood.

The rearrangement uses TRBV2 and TRBJ2-5; tentatively, D is TRBD2 (6 bases). The specimen sequenced was peripheral blood. The receptor's source is an adult man with Graves' ophthalmopathy. The CDR3 sequence is CASSVGGGLSQETQYF. DNA for the CDR3: TGTGCCAGCAGTGTGGGGGGAGGTCTCTCCCAAGAGACCCAGTACTTC.